A selection of T cell receptor beta chains follows, all from one sample in a study of T cell responses to AZD1222 COVID-19 vaccine. TCRdb's table, derived via immunoSEQ multiplex PCR, lists solely in-frame clones and lacks some. The sample has about 140,000 clones, 80% to 95% seen once. This sample comprised peripheral blood, obtained 28 days after the second AZD1222 dose. The receptors stem from an adult who received the AZD1222 COVID-19 vaccine. Each CDR3 is given with its conserved first and last residue. The D gene is left open where the match is weak.

d_call j_call v_call cdr3_aa cdr3_nt
. TRBJ1-1 TRBV28 CASSPATGTEAFF TGTGCCAGCAGCCCAGCGACAGGCACTGAAGCTTTCTTT
. TRBJ2-7 TRBV3-1/TRBV3-2 CASSTQGYEQYF TGTGCCAGCAGTACTCAGGGATACGAGCAGTACTTC
TRBD2 TRBJ2-7 TRBV19 CASAGQAGAPEQYF TGTGCCTCCGCCGGCCAGGCGGGAGCCCCCGAGCAGTACTTC
. TRBJ2-2 TRBV28 CASSGGPTGELFF TGTGCCAGCAGTGGGGGGCCCACCGGGGAGCTGTTTTTT
. TRBJ1-1 TRBV29-1 CSVARVLDTEAFF TGCAGCGTAGCCAGGGTATTGGACACTGAAGCTTTCTTT
. TRBJ2-5 TRBV5-1 CASSFTSHQETQYF TGCGCCAGCAGCTTTACTAGCCACCAAGAGACCCAGTACTTC
. TRBJ2-5 TRBV24-1 CATSDEAGKETQYF TGTGCCACCAGTGATGAGGCAGGGAAAGAGACCCAGTACTTC
. TRBJ1-1 TRBV5-1 CASSLEGSGTEAFF TGCGCCAGCAGCTTGGAGGGGAGTGGCACTGAAGCTTTCTTT
TRBD1 TRBJ1-2 TRBV12-3/TRBV12-4 CASYRDRNYGYTF TGTGCCAGCTACCGGGACAGGAACTATGGCTACACCTTC
TRBD1 TRBJ1-2 TRBV7-3 CASSPGTGGFYGYTF TGTGCCAGCAGCCCAGGGACAGGGGGTTTCTATGGCTACACCTTC
. TRBJ1-2 TRBV6-5 CASSYFGQTSYGYTF TGTGCCAGCAGTTACTTCGGGCAGACTTCCTATGGCTACACCTTC
. TRBJ2-3 TRBV7-3 CASSPDSSTDTQYF TGTGCCAGCAGCCCTGACAGTAGCACAGATACGCAGTATTTT
TRBD2 TRBJ2-1 TRBV6-2/TRBV6-3 CASSRLAPTYNEQFF TGTGCCAGCAGTAGACTAGCGCCCACCTACAATGAGCAGTTCTTC
. TRBJ2-3 TRBV5-4 CASSAPTSTDTQYF TGTGCCAGCAGCGCCCCTACTAGCACAGATACGCAGTATTTT
. TRBJ1-3 TRBV2 CASNVAGISGNTIYF TGTGCCAGCAACGTGGCGGGGATCTCTGGAAACACCATATATTTT